This entry lists 6 T cell receptor beta chains sequenced from one sample in a study of shared clonotypes between healthy human individuals. Method: immunoSEQ multiplex PCR; TCRdb's copy keeps in-frame clones and lacks some. The sample carries about 960,000 clones, 76% recorded once. Sequenced: memory CD4+ T cells sorted from blood. Subset noted: CD45RA-negative fraction. These receptors were taken from a man younger than 35 in good health.

Notes on this clone: Other DNA sequences of this sample code for an identical CDR3. The chain uses TRBV7-2 and TRBJ2-7; no firm D call. Trimming removed 5 bases at V and 3 bases at J, with 11 bases between. From germline, CDR1 is SGHTA and CDR2 FQGNSA. This CDR3 is 13 amino acids long. As DNA, the CDR3 is TGTGCCAGCAGCCCGGACGGATTCTACGAGCAGTACTTC. Its protein product is CASSPDGFYEQYF.

The chain has TRBV12-2 and TRBJ2-4; the table's D gene call, TRBD1, was not cross checked with the DNA. TRBV12-2 is shown as a pseudogene. The CDR3 contains 17 residues. The CDR3 region is CASRFPQQGLAKNIQYF. The CDR3 nucleotides read TGTGCAAGTCGCTTTCCACAGCAGGGCTTAGCCAAAAACATTCAGTACTTC.

This clone was detected only a few times. The chain uses TRBV5-1 and TRBJ1-5; D call uncertain. Germline assignment: CDR1 SGHRS and CDR2 YFSETQ. V was pared by 0 bases and J by 7 bases, with 17 bases between. CDR3 size: 16 residues. The CDR3 region is CASSLDALGSGQPQHF. The DNA of the CDR3 is TGCGCCAGCAGCTTGGATGCGCTGGGGAGCGGACAGCCCCAGCATTTT. Full variable domain (outside the CDR3, taken from reference TRBV5-1 and TRBJ1-5): KAGVTQTPRYLIKTRGQQVTLSCSPISGHRSVSWYQQTPGQGLQFLFEYFSETQRNKGNFPGRFSGRQFSNSRSEMNVSTLELGDSALYLCASSLDALGSGQPQHFGDGTRLSIL.

This clone occurred many times. The genes are TRBV30 and TRBJ1-1; D remains ambiguous. V lost 2 bases and J 8 bases, leaving 9 bases between the germline ends. This CDR3 spans 11 amino acids. Germline lookup yields CDR1 GTSNPN and CDR2 SVGIG (reference sequence). CDR3 bases: TGTGCCTGGAGTCGGTCCCGAGAAGCTTTCTTT. This encodes CAWSRSREAFF.

The chain combines TRBV28 with TRBJ1-5; D is ambiguous. The V end was cut by 7 bases, the J end by 4 bases, with 14 bases between. The CDR3 length is 14 residues. Germline V gene sequence: CDR1 MDHEN, CDR2 SYDVKM. The CDR3 sequence is CASNGRGLNQPQHF. CDR3 sequence (DNA): TGTGCCAGCAACGGCAGAGGATTAAATCAGCCCCAGCATTTT.

A remark on this clone: An end of the junction does not agree with germline; a read error may underlie this. The chain uses TRBV29-1 and TRBJ1-1; D is undetermined. In germline, CDR1 is SQVTM, CDR2 ANQGSEA. The length of the CDR3 is 12 residues. CDR3 DNA: TGCAGCGCTGAAATGAGAAGCACTGAAGCTTTCTTT. Its translation: CSAEMRSTEAFF.